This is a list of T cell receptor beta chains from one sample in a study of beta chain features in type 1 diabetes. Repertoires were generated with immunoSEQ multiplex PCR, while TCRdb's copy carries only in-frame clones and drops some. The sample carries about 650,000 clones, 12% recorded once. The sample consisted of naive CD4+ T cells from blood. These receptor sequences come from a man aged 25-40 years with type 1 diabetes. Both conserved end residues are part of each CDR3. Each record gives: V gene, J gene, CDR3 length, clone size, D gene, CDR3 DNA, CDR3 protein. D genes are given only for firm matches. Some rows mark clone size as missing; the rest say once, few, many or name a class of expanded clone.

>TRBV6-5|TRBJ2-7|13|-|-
TGTGCCAGCCAAAGGGGTACGGCCTACGAGCAGTACTTC
CASQRGTAYEQYF
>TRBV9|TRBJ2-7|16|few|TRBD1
TGTGCCAGCAGCGTAGGTTCCCTGGGACAGGGAAACGAGCAGTACTTC
CASSVGSLGQGNEQYF
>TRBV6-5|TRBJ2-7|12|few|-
TGTGCCAGCACCAATGGCAGGGGCGAGCAGTACTTC
CASTNGRGEQYF
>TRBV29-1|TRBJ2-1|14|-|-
TGCAGCGTCCTGTGGGAGGGGGTATACAATGAGCAGTTCTTC
CSVLWEGVYNEQFF
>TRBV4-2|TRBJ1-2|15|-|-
TGTGCCAGCAGCCAAGAAAGGGGAGCCGGCTATGGCTACACCTTC
CASSQERGAGYGYTF
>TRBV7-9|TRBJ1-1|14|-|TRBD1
TGTGCCAGCAGCTTAGAGGGGGCAACGGATGAAGCTTTCTTT
CASSLEGATDEAFF
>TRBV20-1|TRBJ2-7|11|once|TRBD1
TGCAGTGCGAGGGACAGCTACGAGCAGTACTTC
CSARDSYEQYF
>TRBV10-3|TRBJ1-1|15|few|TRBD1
TGTGCCATCAGTGGGGGGGACAGTTCCAACACTGAAGCTTTCTTT
CAISGGDSSNTEAFF
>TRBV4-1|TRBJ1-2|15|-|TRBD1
TGCGCCAGCAGCCCGGACAGGGAGTGGTTGTATGGCTACACCTTC
CASSPDREWLYGYTF
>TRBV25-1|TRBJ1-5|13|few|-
TGTGCCAGCAGTGAGATAGGTAGTCAGCCCCAGCATTTT
CASSEIGSQPQHF
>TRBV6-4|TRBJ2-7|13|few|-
TGTGCCAGCAGTGACCCGATCCTTTACGAGCAGTACTTC
CASSDPILYEQYF
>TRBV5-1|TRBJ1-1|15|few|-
TGCGCCAGCAGTAGCGACCCAAACACTTGGACTGAAGCTTTCTTT
CASSSDPNTWTEAFF
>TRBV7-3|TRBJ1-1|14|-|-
TGTGCCAGCAGCGCGGGACACCAGAACACTGAAGCTTTCTTT
CASSAGHQNTEAFF
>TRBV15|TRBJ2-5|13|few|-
TGTGCCACCAGCAGAGAGCATCGAGAGACCCAGTACTTC
CATSREHRETQYF
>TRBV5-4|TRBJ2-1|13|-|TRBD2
TGTGCCAGCAGCTGGATGGAGCGGGGTGAGCAGTTCTTC
CASSWMERGEQFF
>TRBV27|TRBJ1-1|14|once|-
TGTGCCAGCAGTTTGTGGGGGCAGGACACTGAAGCTTTCTTT
CASSLWGQDTEAFF
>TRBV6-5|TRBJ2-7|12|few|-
TGTGCCAGCAGTAAACAGGGCTACGAGCAGTACTTC
CASSKQGYEQYF
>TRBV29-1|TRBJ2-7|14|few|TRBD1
TGCAGCGTTGAAAGGACAGGTAGCTCCTACGAGCAGTACTTC
CSVERTGSSYEQYF
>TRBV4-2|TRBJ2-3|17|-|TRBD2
TGTGCCAGCAGCCAAGATGTGAGCGGGGGGGTCACAGATACGCAGTATTTT
CASSQDVSGGVTDTQYF
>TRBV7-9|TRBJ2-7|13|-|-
TGTGCCTCTGAAGGACAGGAGGGCCTCGAGCAGTACTTC
CASEGQEGLEQYF
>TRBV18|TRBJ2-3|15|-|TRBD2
TGTGCCAGCTCACCACGGACTAGCAGCACAGATACGCAGTATTTT
CASSPRTSSTDTQYF
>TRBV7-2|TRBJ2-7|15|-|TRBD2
TGTGCCAGCAGCTTCAGCGGGGGGGCCGGCTACGAGCAGTACTTC
CASSFSGGAGYEQYF